This T cell receptor (beta chain) was observed in a study of tumor-infiltrating lymphocytes in glioblastoma multiforme. Germline values: CDR1 SGHAT, CDR2 FQDESV (reference sequence). This CDR3 contains 14 residues. V lost 4 bases and J lost 6, with 14 bases in between. Multiple V-beta primers and a C-beta primer amplified TCRB from RNA. MiXCR, applied by TCRdb to the multiplex PCR reads, yields one record per CDR3 protein. The table has under 35,000 distinct CDR3 sequences, 60% to 75% seen once. The J gene is TRBJ2-3, the V gene TRBV11-1; D remains ambiguous. Sequenced: brain tumor tissue. The sequence was collected from a male donor with glioblastoma. CDR3 region: CASSSDMYEDTQYF. CDR3 bases: TGTGCCAGCAGCTCCGATATGTATGAGGATACGCAGTATTTT.